This T cell receptor (beta chain) was sequenced during a study of T cells after yellow fever vaccination. V was trimmed by 2 bases and J by 4 bases, leaving 5 bases between them. CDR1 is SGHTA, CDR2 FQGNSA, per germline. The CDR3 sequence is 13 residues long. A universal primer site and UMIs were added as TCR cDNA was made by 5'RACE template switching. In TCRdb, the 5' RACE reads were re-called with MiXCR into one record per CDR3 protein. The sample contains roughly 180,000 distinct CDR3 sequences, approximately 6.2% of which appear only once. This clonotype was seen at least ten times. The V call is TRBV7-2, the J call TRBJ2-2; D is unclear. Sequenced material: CD4+ T cells sorted from PBMCs, taken on the day of the first yellow fever vaccination. The clonotype comes from a man aged 18 to 29 who received the YFV17D yellow fever vaccine. In DNA, the CDR3 is TGTGCCAGCAGCTTAATCGGCACCGGGGAGCTGTTTTTT. It codes for CASSLIGTGELFF.